These T cell receptor beta chains were read from a single sample in a study of CD8 T cells in ankylosing spondylitis. Via MiXCR, TCRdb re-called the 5' RACE reads, giving one row per CDR3 protein. The table has roughly 200,000 distinct CDR3 sequences, 9.5% to 15% seen once. The sequencing input was blood, either unsorted or a sorted T cell fraction (not recorded which). The receptor set was obtained from a male donor with ankylosing spondylitis or in good health (not recorded which). Both conserved end residues are part of each CDR3. D genes are given only for firm matches. Clone size appears in some rows only: once, few, many, or a class for an expanded clone.

CDR3nt: TGTGCCAGCAGTTTAATAGCGGGAACGGGGAATGAGCAGTTCTTC
CDR3aa: CASSLIAGTGNEQFF
v_gene: TRBV12-3/TRBV12-4
j_gene: TRBJ2-1
d_gene: TRBD2
abundance: -

CDR3nt: TGTGCCAGCAGCCTCAGGGCGCGATCCTACAATGAGCAGTTCTTC
CDR3aa: CASSLRARSYNEQFF
v_gene: TRBV7-9
j_gene: TRBJ2-1
d_gene: -
abundance: few

CDR3nt: TGTGCCAGCAGTTACACGATTCTACAGGGGTCTGGAAACACCATATATTTT
CDR3aa: CASSYTILQGSGNTIYF
v_gene: TRBV6-5
j_gene: TRBJ1-3
d_gene: TRBD1
abundance: few

CDR3nt: TGCAGCGTTGAAGAGGCAGGGGGGCCTGAAGCTTTCTTT
CDR3aa: CSVEEAGGPEAFF
v_gene: TRBV29-1
j_gene: TRBJ1-1
d_gene: TRBD1
abundance: few

CDR3nt: TGCGCCAGCAGCTTGGACAGCTTTGATGGTAAACTGTTTTTT
CDR3aa: CASSLDSFDGKLFF
v_gene: TRBV5-1
j_gene: TRBJ1-4
d_gene: -
abundance: -

CDR3nt: TGTGCCAGCAGTGACGGGACAGGAATCACCGGGGAGCTGTTTTTT
CDR3aa: CASSDGTGITGELFF
v_gene: TRBV6-1
j_gene: TRBJ2-2
d_gene: TRBD1
abundance: few

CDR3nt: TGTGCCAGTAGTATATCAGGGCGCGGTACGGTGGATCAGCCCCAGCATTTT
CDR3aa: CASSISGRGTVDQPQHF
v_gene: TRBV19
j_gene: TRBJ1-5
d_gene: -
abundance: -

CDR3nt: TGCGCCAGCAGCTTGCGGCAGGAAGTCTACCGGCTCAATGAGCAGTTCTTC
CDR3aa: CASSLRQEVYRLNEQFF
v_gene: TRBV5-1
j_gene: TRBJ2-1
d_gene: -
abundance: few

CDR3nt: TGTGCCAGCAGTTTAAATAGGCTAGGAGTGGATACGCAGTATTTT
CDR3aa: CASSLNRLGVDTQYF
v_gene: TRBV27
j_gene: TRBJ2-3
d_gene: -
abundance: many

CDR3nt: TGTGCCAGCAGCCAAGCCGTAAGGGACAGGATCAGCTCTGGAAACACCATATATTTT
CDR3aa: CASSQAVRDRISSGNTIYF
v_gene: TRBV3-1
j_gene: TRBJ1-3
d_gene: TRBD1
abundance: -

CDR3nt: TGCAGCGTTCCCCCACCGGGACTAGGGCAGAACAATGAGCAGTTCTTC
CDR3aa: CSVPPPGLGQNNEQFF
v_gene: TRBV29-1
j_gene: TRBJ2-1
d_gene: TRBD2
abundance: many

CDR3nt: TGTGCCAGCAGTCTCTTTAGCGGGACCCTATACAATGAGCAGTTCTTC
CDR3aa: CASSLFSGTLYNEQFF
v_gene: TRBV6-4
j_gene: TRBJ2-1
d_gene: TRBD2
abundance: -

CDR3nt: TGTGCCACCAGTGATCCCCTCCACACAGATACGCAGTATTTT
CDR3aa: CATSDPLHTDTQYF
v_gene: TRBV24-1
j_gene: TRBJ2-3
d_gene: -
abundance: -

CDR3nt: TGTGCCAGTGCGAAGCGGGGGAGTTCAGATACGCAGTATTTT
CDR3aa: CASAKRGSSDTQYF
v_gene: TRBV6-4
j_gene: TRBJ2-3
d_gene: TRBD2
abundance: few

CDR3nt: TGTGCCAGCAGCCAATCGCGGACTAGCGGGGGCCCCACAGATACGCAGTATTTT
CDR3aa: CASSQSRTSGGPTDTQYF
v_gene: TRBV4-2
j_gene: TRBJ2-3
d_gene: TRBD2
abundance: few

CDR3nt: TGTGCCACCAGTGATCCTGGACTTTCGGATACGCAGTATTTT
CDR3aa: CATSDPGLSDTQYF
v_gene: TRBV24-1
j_gene: TRBJ2-3
d_gene: -
abundance: -

CDR3nt: TGTGCCAGCAGCCTCATTGACCTAGGAGGTACCGGGGAGCTGTTTTTT
CDR3aa: CASSLIDLGGTGELFF
v_gene: TRBV14
j_gene: TRBJ2-2
d_gene: -
abundance: few

CDR3nt: TGTGCCAGCAGTTACGGGGGGCAGTTCGTGGAGACCCAGTACTTC
CDR3aa: CASSYGGQFVETQYF
v_gene: TRBV12-3/TRBV12-4
j_gene: TRBJ2-5
d_gene: -
abundance: few

CDR3nt: TGTGCCAGCAGCTTAGGCCCTAACTATGGCTACACCTTC
CDR3aa: CASSLGPNYGYTF
v_gene: TRBV13
j_gene: TRBJ1-2
d_gene: -
abundance: few

CDR3nt: TGCGCCAGCAGCGATGCTGGGAGCAATCAGCCCCAGCATTTT
CDR3aa: CASSDAGSNQPQHF
v_gene: TRBV4-1
j_gene: TRBJ1-5
d_gene: -
abundance: -

CDR3nt: TGCGCCAGCAGCCAAGAACGGGACACTGAAGCTTTCTTT
CDR3aa: CASSQERDTEAFF
v_gene: TRBV4-1
j_gene: TRBJ1-1
d_gene: -
abundance: -

CDR3nt: TGTGCCAGTAGTATAGCGGCCAGGGGCTACGAGCAGTACTTC
CDR3aa: CASSIAARGYEQYF
v_gene: TRBV19
j_gene: TRBJ2-7
d_gene: -
abundance: -

CDR3nt: TGTGCCAGCAGCCCTCAGGGGACGTGGAACACTGAAGCTTTCTTT
CDR3aa: CASSPQGTWNTEAFF
v_gene: TRBV7-9
j_gene: TRBJ1-1
d_gene: -
abundance: many

CDR3nt: TGTGCCAGCAGTTTAGTAGGTGCGGGGGGATTTTACAATGAGCAGTTCTTC
CDR3aa: CASSLVGAGGFYNEQFF
v_gene: TRBV27
j_gene: TRBJ2-1
d_gene: TRBD2
abundance: few

CDR3nt: TGTGCCAGCAGCGTAGCTACTAGGGGAGTGCCTGAAGCTTTCTTT
CDR3aa: CASSVATRGVPEAFF
v_gene: TRBV9
j_gene: TRBJ1-1
d_gene: -
abundance: few

CDR3nt: TGTGCCAGCGCCCCGGGGGGGAGCACTGAAGCTTTCTTT
CDR3aa: CASAPGGSTEAFF
v_gene: TRBV12-3/TRBV12-4
j_gene: TRBJ1-1
d_gene: -
abundance: few

CDR3nt: TGCGCCAGCAGTGAGTCCCTAGAAGGACGAGAGCAGTTCTTC
CDR3aa: CASSESLEGREQFF
v_gene: TRBV10-1
j_gene: TRBJ2-1
d_gene: -
abundance: few

CDR3nt: TGTGCCAGCAGCGTTCCGGGGGGGACCTACAATGAGCAGTTCTTC
CDR3aa: CASSVPGGTYNEQFF
v_gene: TRBV13
j_gene: TRBJ2-1
d_gene: TRBD2
abundance: -

CDR3nt: TGTGCCAGCAGCTCAACAGCGGCAGAAGGTGACGAGCAGTACTTC
CDR3aa: CASSSTAAEGDEQYF
v_gene: TRBV7-9
j_gene: TRBJ2-7
d_gene: -
abundance: few

CDR3nt: TGTGCCAGCAGCTTAACAGGGGAAAGCACAGATACGCAGTATTTT
CDR3aa: CASSLTGESTDTQYF
v_gene: TRBV7-9
j_gene: TRBJ2-3
d_gene: TRBD1
abundance: -

CDR3nt: TGTGCCAGCAGTTTACTGGCCGCCACTACCTACGAGCAGTACTTC
CDR3aa: CASSLLAATTYEQYF
v_gene: TRBV27
j_gene: TRBJ2-7
d_gene: -
abundance: few

CDR3nt: TGTGCCACCACAAGGGACAGGGCAAACACTGAAGCTTTCTTT
CDR3aa: CATTRDRANTEAFF
v_gene: TRBV24-1
j_gene: TRBJ1-1
d_gene: TRBD1
abundance: -

CDR3nt: TGTGCTAGTGGTCCCGGGGGCGTTGGGGCCAACGTCCTGACTTTC
CDR3aa: CASGPGGVGANVLTF
v_gene: TRBV12-5
j_gene: TRBJ2-6
d_gene: -
abundance: -

CDR3nt: TGTGCCAGCAGCTCCGTAGCGGGGGACGAGCAGTACTTC
CDR3aa: CASSSVAGDEQYF
v_gene: TRBV5-4
j_gene: TRBJ2-7
d_gene: TRBD2
abundance: -

CDR3nt: TGTGCCAGCAGTATGGGGGCCGGGGAGCTGTTTTTT
CDR3aa: CASSMGAGELFF
v_gene: TRBV27
j_gene: TRBJ2-2
d_gene: -
abundance: few